This T cell receptor (beta chain) was profiled in a study of CD8 T cells in ankylosing spondylitis. With V trimmed by 0 bases and J by 5 bases, 7 bases remained unmatched. The CDR3 runs 16 residues. Germline V lookup: CDR1 DFQATT, CDR2 SNEGSKA (reference sequence). TCRdb reanalysed the 5' RACE reads using MiXCR and keeps one entry per CDR3 protein. This table has 150,000 to 200,000 distinct CDR3 sequences, around a sixth appearing once. The sequenced sample consisted of blood, either unsorted or a sorted T cell fraction (not recorded which). The chain links TRBV20-1 to TRBJ2-1, with 10 bases matching TRBD2. The receptor was isolated from a male donor aged 10 to 30 with ankylosing spondylitis or in good health (not recorded which). CDR3 DNA sequence: TGCAGTGCTAGAGATTTTGGGCTAGCGGGAGACAATGAGCAGTTCTTC. Protein product: CSARDFGLAGDNEQFF.